The sequence of this T cell receptor beta chain was determined in a study of shared clonotypes between healthy human individuals. General study findings and limits: Clonotype sharing across a few donors was observed for roughly 5% of naive CD4 clonotypes.

Assay: immunoSEQ multiplex PCR; the TCRdb copy retains only in-frame clones and omits some. The sample carries a few million clones, roughly 92% recorded once. About this clone: As yet, its antigen is unknown.

V was clipped by 5 bases and J by 4 bases; unmatched bases: 5. The CDR3 has 15 amino acids. CDR1 and CDR2 (germline): SGHTA, FQGNSA. V and J are TRBV7-2 and TRBJ1-4; 9 positions match TRBD1. The sequenced sample was naive CD4+ T cells sorted from blood. This sample's subset: CD45RA+ positively selected. This sequence originates from a man aged 18-30 years in good health. CDR3 nucleotides: TGTGCCAGCAGCGACCCGGGACAGGGTAATGAAAAACTGTTTTTT. It codes for CASSDPGQGNEKLFF.